Sequencing of this T cell receptor (beta chain) was carried out in a study of cytomegalovirus exposure and HLA in healthy donors. The PCR employed 60 Vbeta primers together with 13 Jbeta primers. Profiling relied on immunoSEQ multiplex PCR, and the TCRdb table lists in-frame clones only, not all of them. The data hold over 100,000 clones, with around 77% observed a single time. The sequenced sample consisted of PBMCs. The TCR comes from a man aged 40-55 years in good health and CMV-seropositive.

The CDR3 is CASSLQGAGLNGYTF. As DNA, the CDR3 is TGTGCCAGCAGCTTACAGGGGGCAGGATTGAATGGCTACACCTTC. The chain couples TRBV7-2 to TRBJ1-2, with 8 bases lining up with TRBD1. There are 15 residues in the CDR3. Germline assignment: CDR1 SGHTA and CDR2 FQGNSA. The V segment lost 2 bases and the J segment 6 bases; nucleotides outside the gene matches: 8.